These T cell receptor beta chains were read from a single sample in a study of T cell responses to AZD1222 COVID-19 vaccine. Only in-frame clones appear in the TCRdb table, and some are missing; sequencing was by immunoSEQ multiplex PCR. The table includes about 96,000 clones, 85% to 90% detected once. Sequenced material: peripheral blood, taken on day 0 of AZD1222 vaccination. The receptor source for this set is an adult in good health. Each CDR3 is given with its conserved first and last residue. A D gene is named only where the DNA matches it firmly. Clone size appears in some rows only: once, few, many, or a class for an expanded clone.

TRBJ2-2 | NA | TRBD1 | TRBV4-3 | CASSENRGVNTGELFF | TGCGCCAGCAGCGAAAACAGGGGGGTCAACACCGGGGAGCTGTTTTTT
TRBJ2-1 | once | TRBD1 | TRBV6-2/TRBV6-3 | CASSRNPGQGLNEQFF | TGTGCCAGCAGCCGAAACCCGGGACAGGGGTTAAATGAGCAGTTCTTC
TRBJ2-3 | NA | NA | TRBV24-1 | CATSTRPGTQYF | TGTGCCACCAGTACGCGTCCGGGTACGCAGTATTTT
TRBJ1-1 | once | NA | TRBV14 | CASSPSTGIMNTEAFF | TGTGCCAGCAGCCCCTCGACGGGAATCATGAACACTGAAGCTTTCTTT
TRBJ2-7 | NA | TRBD2 | TRBV6-2/TRBV6-3 | CASSYALLAGARGSYEQYF | TGTGCCAGCAGTTACGCTCTCCTAGCGGGAGCAAGGGGCTCCTACGAGCAGTACTTC
TRBJ1-1 | NA | NA | TRBV7-2 | CASSERRTDTEAFF | TGTGCCAGCAGCGAAAGACGGACGGACACTGAAGCTTTCTTT
TRBJ2-1 | NA | TRBD2 | TRBV5-1 | CASSLEREGSYNEQFF | TGCGCCAGCAGTCTGGAGCGGGAGGGCTCCTACAATGAGCAGTTCTTC
TRBJ1-5 | NA | TRBD1 | TRBV19 | CASSNQGDSNQPQHF | TGTGCCAGTAGTAATCAGGGGGATAGCAATCAGCCCCAGCATTTT
TRBJ2-1 | NA | TRBD2 | TRBV19 | CASSKSGSSYNEQFF | TGTGCCAGTAGTAAGAGCGGGAGCTCCTACAATGAGCAGTTCTTC
TRBJ2-2 | NA | TRBD1 | TRBV24-1 | CATSARRGLDTGELFF | TGTGCCACCAGTGCCCGCAGGGGGCTCGACACCGGGGAGCTGTTTTTT
TRBJ2-7 | NA | TRBD2 | TRBV4-3 | CASSQLAGPSDEQYF | TGCGCCAGCAGCCAACTAGCGGGACCCTCGGACGAGCAGTACTTC
TRBJ2-6 | NA | NA | TRBV6-2/TRBV6-3 | CASSYEGAGANVLTF | TGTGCCAGCAGTTATGAAGGCGCTGGGGCCAACGTCCTGACTTTC
TRBJ2-7 | NA | TRBD1 | TRBV13 | CASSPKGTASYEQYF | TGTGCCAGCAGTCCCAAGGGGACAGCCTCCTACGAGCAGTACTTC
TRBJ1-6 | NA | TRBD1 | TRBV18 | CASSPEDRAGPLHF | TGTGCCAGCTCCCCCGAGGACAGGGCCGGACCCCTCCACTTT
TRBJ2-5 | NA | NA | TRBV6-5 | CASSYSVETQYF | TGTGCCAGCAGTTACTCGGTGGAGACCCAGTACTTC
TRBJ2-3 | NA | NA | TRBV9 | CASSVVGGEATDTQYF | TGTGCCAGCAGCGTAGTTGGGGGCGAGGCCACAGATACGCAGTATTTT
TRBJ1-5 | once | NA | TRBV7-6 | CASSLAGGPQHF | TGTGCCAGCAGCTTAGCGGGCGGGCCCCAGCATTTT
TRBJ1-4 | NA | TRBD1 | TRBV5-1 | CASSLAGQGPEKLFF | TGCGCCAGCAGCTTGGCGGGACAGGGGCCCGAAAAACTGTTTTTT
TRBJ1-2 | few | NA | TRBV7-9 | CASSLVGEGDGYTF | TGTGCCAGCAGCTTAGTTGGGGAAGGGGATGGCTACACCTTC
TRBJ1-1 | NA | TRBD1 | TRBV5-1 | CASSSGQSNTEAFF | TGCGCCAGCAGCTCGGGACAGTCGAACACTGAAGCTTTCTTT
TRBJ2-7 | NA | NA | TRBV6-2/TRBV6-3 | CASSSSNYEQYF | TGTGCCAGCAGTTCATCGAACTACGAGCAGTACTTC
TRBJ2-1 | NA | TRBD1 | TRBV18 | CASSPRDREGEQFF | TGTGCCAGCTCACCAAGGGACAGGGAAGGTGAGCAGTTCTTC
TRBJ2-7 | NA | NA | TRBV6-6 | CASSSPTLSSYEQYF | TGTGCCAGCAGTTCCCCGACCCTTAGCTCCTACGAGCAGTACTTC
TRBJ1-6 | NA | NA | TRBV28 | CASLSSYNSPLHF | TGTGCCAGCCTGAGCTCCTATAATTCACCCCTCCACTTT
TRBJ1-1 | NA | NA | TRBV9 | CASSVGYATTEAFF | TGTGCCAGCAGCGTAGGGTACGCCACCACTGAAGCTTTCTTT
TRBJ1-4 | NA | NA | TRBV21-1 | CASSSSGSGQGGEKLFF | TGTGCCAGCAGCTCATCGGGTAGCGGGCAGGGCGGAGAAAAACTGTTTTTT
TRBJ2-7 | NA | TRBD2 | TRBV7-8 | CASSTPGLAYEQYF | TGTGCCAGCAGTACTCCGGGACTAGCGTACGAGCAGTACTTC
TRBJ1-2 | NA | NA | TRBV27 | CASSPSGSRYGYTF | TGTGCCAGCAGTCCCTCGGGGAGCCGCTATGGCTACACCTTC
TRBJ2-3 | NA | TRBD2 | TRBV3-1/TRBV3-2 | CASSQETSGSRTDTQYF | TGTGCCAGCAGCCAAGAGACTAGCGGGAGTCGCACAGATACGCAGTATTTT
TRBJ2-7 | NA | NA | TRBV21-1 | CASRISFGMRHAYEQYF | TGTGCCAGCAGAATAAGTTTCGGGATGAGACATGCCTACGAGCAGTACTTC
TRBJ2-7 | NA | NA | TRBV28 | CASSFNPRTASADEQYF | TGTGCCAGCAGTTTCAACCCTCGAACCGCATCCGCAGACGAGCAGTACTTC
TRBJ2-7 | NA | TRBD1 | TRBV6-2/TRBV6-3 | CASSYSRSGTGYEQYF | TGTGCCAGCAGTTACTCCCGCAGCGGGACAGGGTACGAGCAGTACTTC
TRBJ1-1 | NA | NA | TRBV7-9 | CASSQLGTEVEAFF | TGTGCCAGCAGCCAACTGGGCACAGAAGTTGAAGCTTTCTTT
TRBJ2-1 | NA | TRBD2 | TRBV27 | CASSQGTSGKYNEQFF | TGTGCCAGCAGTCAAGGGACTAGCGGGAAATACAATGAGCAGTTCTTC
TRBJ2-7 | NA | TRBD2 | TRBV19 | CASNFTGGIHEQYF | TGTGCCAGTAACTTCACGGGAGGGATCCACGAGCAGTACTTC
TRBJ2-1 | NA | NA | TRBV30 | CAWRTATYNEQFF | TGTGCCTGGAGAACCGCTACCTACAATGAGCAGTTCTTC
TRBJ2-2 | NA | NA | TRBV30 | CAWSVRDDGELFF | TGTGCCTGGAGTGTACGCGACGACGGGGAGCTGTTTTTT
TRBJ2-6 | NA | NA | TRBV6-2/TRBV6-3 | CASSLEGANVLTF | TGTGCCAGCAGCCTCGAGGGGGCCAACGTCCTGACTTTC
TRBJ2-1 | few | TRBD2 | TRBV27 | CASSSGTSGYNEQFF | TGTGCCAGCAGTTCCGGGACTAGCGGTTACAATGAGCAGTTCTTC
TRBJ2-1 | NA | NA | TRBV30 | CAWSGGFEQFF | TGTGCCTGGAGTGGCGGTTTTGAGCAGTTCTTC
TRBJ2-6 | NA | TRBD1 | TRBV28 | CASSVTGGLSGANVLTF | TGTGCCAGCAGTGTGACAGGGGGCCTCTCTGGGGCCAACGTCCTGACTTTC
TRBJ2-7 | once | NA | TRBV18 | CASSPEGLRWEQYF | TGTGCCAGCTCACCGGAGGGACTCCGTTGGGAGCAGTACTTC
TRBJ2-1 | NA | TRBD2 | TRBV7-2 | CASSSRGGGRALYNEQFF | TGTGCCAGCAGCTCTAGGGGTGGCGGGAGGGCCTTGTACAATGAGCAGTTCTTC
TRBJ1-2 | NA | NA | TRBV2 | CASSEAGRGGGYTF | TGTGCCAGCAGTGAAGCGGGCCGGGGCGGTGGCTACACCTTC